The text below deals with one T cell receptor beta chain. The entry originates in a study of CD8+ T cells in alopecia areata. The overall study: Tofacitinib treatment spanned 6 to 18 months, with 6 months off drug afterward.

Both peripheral blood and punch biopsies of lesional scalp skin were obtained from patients who had alopecia areata. Germline-derived CDR1 and CDR2 are SGHNT and YYREEE (reference sequence). Trimming cost V 7 bases and J 0 bases; bases outside gene matches: 3. This CDR3 region has 14 residues. Isolated RNA was reverse transcribed into cDNA used as the sequencing template. Generated by immunoSEQ multiplex PCR, the TCRdb table keeps only in-frame clones and is missing some. The sample lists approximately 57,000 clones, roughly 96% occurring once. The sequenced sample was CD8+ T cells sorted from blood, obtained at week 0. J is TRBJ2-4 and V is TRBV5-4, with 8 nucleotides matching TRBD1. This TCR came from a human donor with alopecia areata. This CDR3 is CASEDRGAKNIQYF. The CDR3 DNA sequence: TGTGCCAGCGAAGACAGGGGAGCCAAAAACATTCAGTACTTC. The full variable domain, in which reference TRBV5-4 and TRBJ2-4 provide the parts outside the CDR3, is ETGVTQSPTHLIKTRGQQVTLRCSSQSGHNTVSWYQQALGQGPQFIFQYYREEENGRGNFPPRFSGLQFPNYSSELNVNALELDDSALYLCASEDRGAKNIQYFGAGTRLSVL.